One sample yielded the 13 T cell receptor beta chains listed below, sequenced in a study of T cells in Graves' hyperthyroidism and ophthalmopathy. RNA transcripts gave rise to amplified TCR beta CDR3 regions. Using the HTBI primer set, a first-round RT-PCR was run on the TCR CDR3. TCRdb ran MiXCR on the multiplex PCR reads and lists one entry per CDR3 protein. This sample has about 840,000 distinct CDR3 sequences, with more than 30% found just once. Sequencing used blood. The receptor set was obtained from a man between 18 and 29 years old with Graves' hyperthyroidism.

V and J are TRBV7-3 and TRBJ2-7, with D tentatively TRBD2 (6 bases). The V and J ends lost 5 bases and 2 bases respectively, with 16 bases between them. From germline, CDR1 is SGHTA and CDR2 FQGTGA. The CDR3 is 15 residues long. The CDR3 loop reads CASSEFPGLTYEQYF. In nucleotides, the CDR3 is TGTGCCAGCAGCGAGTTCCCGGGACTCACCTACGAGCAGTACTTC.

Points on this clonotype: The germline gene is not matched at one end of the junction; a read error may be the cause. The chain carries TRBV10-3 and TRBJ2-7, with D perhaps TRBD1 (5 bases). Germline-derived CDR1 and CDR2 are ENHRY and SYGVKD. The CDR3 length is 10 residues. CDR3 in DNA: TGTGCCATCAGTGAAGGCCGACAGAACTTC. It encodes CAISEGRQNF.

In its sample, this clonotype was seen many times. V and J are TRBV6-1 and TRBJ1-3; tentatively, D is TRBD1 (6 bases). The CDR3 is 16 residues long. Germline loops: CDR1 MNHNS, CDR2 SASEGT. V lost 1 base and J 0 bases, leaving 10 bases between the germline ends. The CDR3 nucleotides read TGTGCCAGCAGTGAAGGATGGACAGCCTCTGGAAACACCATATATTTT. Its protein product is CASSEGWTASGNTIYF.

This clonotype was recorded many times. J is TRBJ2-7 and V is TRBV11-2, with a possible D match to TRBD2 (5 bases). Trimming cost V 5 bases and J 6 bases, with 20 bases left between them. The CDR3 has 15 residues. Looked up from germline, CDR1 is SGHAT and CDR2 is FQNNGV. DNA of the CDR3: TGTGCCAGCAGCGCCTCAGCGGCAGCTCCGTTCGAGCAGTACTTC. Translation: CASSASAAAPFEQYF.

This CDR3 reads CASSDDRGRYEQYF. CDR3 bases: TGTGCCAGCAGCGACGACAGGGGAAGGTACGAGCAGTACTTC. This sequence joins TRBV9 and TRBJ2-7, with 8 bases matching TRBD1. The CDR3 contains 14 residues. The trim removed 3 bases at V and 4 bases at J, leaving 6 bases unmatched. Germline CDR1 and CDR2: SGDLS and YYNGEE.

CDR3: CSAREQGQGAGEQYF. As DNA, the CDR3 is TGCAGTGCTAGAGAACAAGGACAGGGGGCGGGGGAGCAGTACTTC. The chain joins TRBV20-1 to TRBJ2-7, with 11 bases matching TRBD1. With V trimmed by 0 bases and J by 7 bases, 8 bases remained unmatched. Germline V gene lookup returns CDR1 DFQATT and CDR2 SNEGSKA (reference sequence). The CDR3 loop spans 15 amino acids.

This clonotype was observed many times. J is TRBJ1-2 and V is TRBV9; D not certain. This CDR3 has 17 amino acids. Germline V gene sequence: CDR1 SGDLS, CDR2 YYNGEE. The V end lost 0 bases, the J end lost 2 bases, and 17 bases lay between the germline ends. CDR3 nucleotides: TGTGCCAGCAGCGTAGGCGGAAGGAGTCAGTCCAACTATGGCTACACCTTC. Residues: CASSVGGRSQSNYGYTF.

This clonotype has more than one count but fewer than ten. The chain joins TRBV19 to TRBJ2-7, with 9 bases fitting TRBD1. The germline gives CDR1 LNHDA, CDR2 SQIVND (reference sequence). This CDR3 spans 12 amino acids. V gave up 9 bases and J gave up 7 bases; unmatched junction bases: 7. CDR3 DNA: TGTGCCAGCGAAGGGACAGGGCAAGAGCAGTACTTC. Protein product: CASEGTGQEQYF.

This clonotype came up a few times. The chain links TRBV12-3 or TRBV12-4 to TRBJ2-5; a weak D match, TRBD1 (5 bases). The CDR3 is made up of 14 amino acids. Trimming cost V 1 base and J 0 bases, with 6 bases left between them. The CDR3, as DNA: TGTGCCAGCAGTTTAGGGGGCCACCAAGAGACCCAGTACTTC. Encoded protein: CASSLGGHQETQYF.

The chain carries TRBV2 and TRBJ2-5; maybe TRBD1 (5 bases). In germline, CDR1 is SNHLY, CDR2 FYNNEI. The length of the CDR3 is 13 residues. Trimming took 6 bases from V and 5 from J, leaving 13 bases between them. CDR3 amino acids: CASSSRRVETQYF. In DNA, the CDR3 is TGTGCCAGCAGCTCCCGCAGGGTCGAGACCCAGTACTTC.

This clonotype has at least ten counts. The J gene is TRBJ1-6, the V gene TRBV10-1, with 7 bases fitting TRBD1. Germline loops: CDR1 WNHNN, CDR2 SYGVQD (reference sequence). V trimming: 3 bases; J trimming: 7 bases; junction bases outside the gene matches: 6. This CDR3 comprises 15 residues. The CDR3 DNA reads TGCGCCAGCAGTGACTCGGACAGGTTGAATTCACCCCTCCACTTT. As protein: CASSDSDRLNSPLHF.

This clonotype showed up just a few times. The chain carries TRBV7-9 and TRBJ1-4; the match to TRBD1 covers 9 bases. This CDR3 region has 15 residues. Germline V CDR1 and CDR2: SEHNR, FQNEAQ (reference sequence). With 5 bases clipped from V and 8 bases from J, the junction kept 9 bases outside the gene matches. CDR3 amino acids: CASSTTQGAGEKLFF. The CDR3 DNA sequence: TGTGCCAGCAGCACAACACAGGGGGCTGGAGAAAAACTGTTTTTT.

This clonotype was seen many times. The CDR3 DNA reads as TGTGCCAGCAGCTTGGGTACGGAACAGCCCCAGCATTTT. Its translation is CASSLGTEQPQHF. J is TRBJ1-5 and V is TRBV5-4, with D unresolved. The CDR3 length is 13 residues. The V end lost 0 bases, the J end lost 7 bases, and 8 bases lay between the germline ends. Germline loops: CDR1 SGHNT, CDR2 YYREEE (reference sequence).